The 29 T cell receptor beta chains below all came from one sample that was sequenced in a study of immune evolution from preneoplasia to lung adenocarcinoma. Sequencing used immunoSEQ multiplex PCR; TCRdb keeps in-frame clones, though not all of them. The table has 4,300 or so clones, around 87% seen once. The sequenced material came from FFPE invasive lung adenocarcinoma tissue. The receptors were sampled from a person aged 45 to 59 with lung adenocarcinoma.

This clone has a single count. The CDR3 DNA is TGTGCCAGTAGTTACCGGGACAGGGGGTCTAGCGGTCGATACGAGCAGTACTTC. It specifies CASSYRDRGSSGRYEQYF. J is TRBJ2-7 and V is TRBV19; 11 bases fit TRBD1. V shed 5 bases and J 4 bases; nucleotides not matched to a gene: 16. Germline V gives CDR1 LNHDA, CDR2 SQIVND (reference sequence). The CDR3 has 18 amino acids. The full variable domain, with the rest looked up from reference TRBV19 and TRBJ2-7, is DGGITQSPKYLFRKEGQNVTLSCEQNLNHDAMYWYRQDPGQGLRLIYYSQIVNDFQKGDIAEGYSVSREKKESFPLTVTSAQKNPTAFYLCASSYRDRGSSGRYEQYFGPGTRLTVT.

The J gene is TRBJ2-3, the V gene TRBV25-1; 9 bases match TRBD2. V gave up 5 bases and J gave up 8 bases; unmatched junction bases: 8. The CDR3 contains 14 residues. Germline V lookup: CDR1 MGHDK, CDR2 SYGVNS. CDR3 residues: CASSSPAGGGTQYF. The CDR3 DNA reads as TGTGCCAGCAGTTCCCCAGCGGGAGGAGGTACGCAGTATTTT.

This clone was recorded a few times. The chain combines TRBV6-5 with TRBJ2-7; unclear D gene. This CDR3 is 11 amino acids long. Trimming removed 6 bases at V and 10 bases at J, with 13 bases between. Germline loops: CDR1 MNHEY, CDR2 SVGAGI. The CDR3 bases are TGTGCCAGCAGCACCCGCTTCGTACAGTACTTC. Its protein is CASSTRFVQYF.

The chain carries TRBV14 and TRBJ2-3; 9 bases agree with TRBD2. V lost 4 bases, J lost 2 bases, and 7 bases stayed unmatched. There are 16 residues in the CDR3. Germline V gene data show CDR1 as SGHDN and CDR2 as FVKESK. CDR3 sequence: CASSRVAGGLTDTQYF. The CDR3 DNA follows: TGTGCCAGCAGCCGAGTTGCGGGAGGGCTCACAGATACGCAGTATTTT.

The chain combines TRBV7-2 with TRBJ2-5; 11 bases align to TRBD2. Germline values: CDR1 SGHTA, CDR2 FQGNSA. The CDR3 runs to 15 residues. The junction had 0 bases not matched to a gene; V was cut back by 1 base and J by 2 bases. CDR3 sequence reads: CASSLGLAGQETQYF. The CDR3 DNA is TGTGCCAGCAGCTTAGGACTAGCGGGACAAGAGACCCAGTACTTC.

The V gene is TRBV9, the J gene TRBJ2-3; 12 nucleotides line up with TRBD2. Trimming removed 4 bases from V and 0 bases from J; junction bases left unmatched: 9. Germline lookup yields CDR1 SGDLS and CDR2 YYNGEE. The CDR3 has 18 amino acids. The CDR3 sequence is CASSPGLAGIPSTDTQYF. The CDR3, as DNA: TGTGCCAGCAGCCCCGGACTAGCGGGAATCCCTAGCACAGATACGCAGTATTTT.

The CDR3 here is CASSNGGRASYEQYF. The CDR3 coding sequence is TGTGCCAGCAGCAATGGGGGGAGGGCCTCCTACGAGCAGTACTTC. The V and J genes are TRBV6-1 and TRBJ2-7; the match to TRBD2 covers 7 bases. V lost 6 bases, J lost 0 bases, and 8 bases stayed unmatched. The CDR3 length is 15 residues. Per the germline V gene, CDR1 is MNHNS and CDR2 is SASEGT.

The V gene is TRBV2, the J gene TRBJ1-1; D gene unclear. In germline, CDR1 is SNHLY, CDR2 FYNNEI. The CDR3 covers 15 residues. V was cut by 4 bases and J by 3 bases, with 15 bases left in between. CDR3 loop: CASSARFGRDTEAFF. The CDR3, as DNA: TGTGCCAGCAGTGCGCGATTCGGGCGGGACACTGAAGCTTTCTTT.

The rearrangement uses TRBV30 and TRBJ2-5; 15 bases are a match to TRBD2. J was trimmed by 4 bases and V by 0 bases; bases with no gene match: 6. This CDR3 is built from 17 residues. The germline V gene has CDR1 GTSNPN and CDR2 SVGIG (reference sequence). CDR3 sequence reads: CAWSVTRTSGRGETQYF. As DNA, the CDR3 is TGTGCCTGGAGTGTCACAAGGACTAGCGGGAGGGGAGAGACCCAGTACTTC.

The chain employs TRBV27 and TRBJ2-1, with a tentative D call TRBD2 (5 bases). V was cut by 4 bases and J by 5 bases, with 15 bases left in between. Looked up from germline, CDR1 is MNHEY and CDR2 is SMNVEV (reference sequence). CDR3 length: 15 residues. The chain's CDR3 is CASSSRGVINNEQFF. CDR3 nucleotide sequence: TGTGCCAGCAGTTCCCGGGGAGTTATAAACAATGAGCAGTTCTTC.

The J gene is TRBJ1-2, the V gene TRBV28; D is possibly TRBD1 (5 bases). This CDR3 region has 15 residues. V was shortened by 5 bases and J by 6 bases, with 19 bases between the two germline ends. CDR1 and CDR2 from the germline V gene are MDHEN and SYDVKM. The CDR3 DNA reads TGTGCCAGCAGTCCCTTCGGACGGGGCCGAAATGGCTACACCTTC. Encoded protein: CASSPFGRGRNGYTF.

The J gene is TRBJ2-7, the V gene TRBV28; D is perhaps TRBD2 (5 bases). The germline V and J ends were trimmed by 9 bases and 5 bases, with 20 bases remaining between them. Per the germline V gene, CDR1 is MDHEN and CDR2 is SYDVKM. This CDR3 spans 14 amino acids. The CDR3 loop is CASFPGIGSNEQYF. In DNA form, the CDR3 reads TGTGCCAGTTTTCCGGGGATCGGGTCGAACGAGCAGTACTTC.

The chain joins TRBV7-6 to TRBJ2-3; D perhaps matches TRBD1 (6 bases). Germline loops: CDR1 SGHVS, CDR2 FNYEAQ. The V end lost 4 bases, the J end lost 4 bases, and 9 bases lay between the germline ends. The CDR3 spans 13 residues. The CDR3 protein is CASSSTGSDTQYF. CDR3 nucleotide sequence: TGTGCCAGCAGCTCGACAGGTTCAGATACGCAGTATTTT.

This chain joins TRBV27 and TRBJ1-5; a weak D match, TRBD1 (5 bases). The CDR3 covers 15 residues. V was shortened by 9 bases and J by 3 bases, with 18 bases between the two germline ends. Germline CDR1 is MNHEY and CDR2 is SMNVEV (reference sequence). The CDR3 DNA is TGTGCCAGTAAGAAGGACACCTCGCACAATCAGCCCCAGCATTTT. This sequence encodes CASKKDTSHNQPQHF.

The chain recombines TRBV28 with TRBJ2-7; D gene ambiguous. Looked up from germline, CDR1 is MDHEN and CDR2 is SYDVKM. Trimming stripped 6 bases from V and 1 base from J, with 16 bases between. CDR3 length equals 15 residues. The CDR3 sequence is CASSPLDRTSYEQYF. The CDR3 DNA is TGTGCCAGCAGCCCCCTTGATAGAACGTCCTACGAGCAGTACTTC.

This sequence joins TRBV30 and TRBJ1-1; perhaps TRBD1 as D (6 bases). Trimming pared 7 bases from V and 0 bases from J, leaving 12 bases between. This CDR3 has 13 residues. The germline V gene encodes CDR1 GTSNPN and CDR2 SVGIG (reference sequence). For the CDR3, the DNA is TGTGCCTCAGGGAGGGGGATGAACACTGAAGCTTTCTTT. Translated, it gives CASGRGMNTEAFF. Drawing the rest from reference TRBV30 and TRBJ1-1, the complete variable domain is SQTIHQWPATLVQPVGSPLSLECTVEGTSNPNLYWYRQAAGRGLQLLFYSVGIGQISSEVPQNLSASRPQDRQFILSSKKLLLSDSGFYLCASGRGMNTEAFFGQGTRLTVV.

The CDR3 spells CASSPSPGQAGENIQYF. The CDR3 DNA is TGTGCCAGCAGCCCCTCGCCGGGACAGGCAGGGGAAAACATTCAGTACTTC. The V call is TRBV11-3, the J call TRBJ2-4, with 8 nucleotides matching TRBD1. Germline V gives CDR1 SGHNT, CDR2 YENEEA. The V and J ends lost 5 bases and 5 bases, in that order; junction bases with no gene match: 14. This CDR3 comprises 17 residues.

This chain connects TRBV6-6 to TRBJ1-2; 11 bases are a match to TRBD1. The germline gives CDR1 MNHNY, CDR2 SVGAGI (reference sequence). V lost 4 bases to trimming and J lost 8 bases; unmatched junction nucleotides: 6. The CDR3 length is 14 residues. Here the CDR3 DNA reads TGTGCCAGCAGTTTAGGACAGGGGGCGCGAGGCTACACCTTC. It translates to CASSLGQGARGYTF.

This CDR3 is CASSPGEGDFYEQYF. CDR3 bases: TGTGCCAGCAGCCCCGGGGAGGGGGACTTTTACGAGCAGTACTTC. J is TRBJ2-7 and V is TRBV9, with D possibly TRBD2 on 7 matching bases. From germline, CDR1 is SGDLS and CDR2 YYNGEE. The V end was cut by 4 bases, the J end by 4 bases, with 18 bases between. The CDR3 has 15 residues.

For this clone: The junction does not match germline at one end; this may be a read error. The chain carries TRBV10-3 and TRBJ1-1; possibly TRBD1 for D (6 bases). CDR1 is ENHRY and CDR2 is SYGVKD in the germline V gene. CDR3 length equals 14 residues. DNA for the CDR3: TGTGCTATCAAGGGGTCAGGGGAAGGCACTGAAGCTTTCTTT. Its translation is CAIKGSGEGTEAFF.

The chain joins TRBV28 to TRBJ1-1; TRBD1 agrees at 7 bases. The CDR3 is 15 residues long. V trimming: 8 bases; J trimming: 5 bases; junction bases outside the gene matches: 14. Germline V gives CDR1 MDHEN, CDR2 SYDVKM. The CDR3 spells CASGTRQGRGTEAFF. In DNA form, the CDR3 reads TGTGCCAGCGGAACTAGACAGGGTCGAGGGACTGAAGCTTTCTTT. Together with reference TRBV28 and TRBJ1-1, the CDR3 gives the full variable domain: DVKVTQSSRYLVKRTGEKVFLECVQDMDHENMFWYRQDPGLGLRLIYFSYDVKMKEKGDIPEGYSVSREKKERFSLILESASTNQTSMYLCASGTRQGRGTEAFFGQGTRLTVV.

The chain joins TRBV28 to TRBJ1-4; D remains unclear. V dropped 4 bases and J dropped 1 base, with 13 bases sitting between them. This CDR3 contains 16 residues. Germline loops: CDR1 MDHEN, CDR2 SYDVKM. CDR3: CASSSLRELTNEKLFF. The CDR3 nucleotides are TGTGCCAGCAGTTCCCTCCGAGAGTTAACTAATGAAAAACTGTTTTTT.

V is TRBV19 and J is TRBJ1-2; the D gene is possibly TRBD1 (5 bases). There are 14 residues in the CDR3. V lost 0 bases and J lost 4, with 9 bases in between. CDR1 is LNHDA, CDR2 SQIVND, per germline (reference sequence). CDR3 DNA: TGTGCCAGTAGTATAGAGGGGCAGGTCTATGGCTACACCTTC. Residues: CASSIEGQVYGYTF.

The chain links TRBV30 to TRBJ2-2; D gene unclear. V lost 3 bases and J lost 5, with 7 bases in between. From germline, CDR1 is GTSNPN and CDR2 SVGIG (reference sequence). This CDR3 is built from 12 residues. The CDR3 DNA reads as TGTGCCTGGAGCCGAGGTACCGGGGAGCTGTTTTTT. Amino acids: CAWSRGTGELFF.

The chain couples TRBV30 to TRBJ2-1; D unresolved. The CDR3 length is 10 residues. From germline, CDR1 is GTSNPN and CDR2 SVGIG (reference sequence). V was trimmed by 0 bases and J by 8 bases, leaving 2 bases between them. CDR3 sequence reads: CAWSVYEQFF. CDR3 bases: TGTGCCTGGAGTGTATATGAGCAGTTCTTC.

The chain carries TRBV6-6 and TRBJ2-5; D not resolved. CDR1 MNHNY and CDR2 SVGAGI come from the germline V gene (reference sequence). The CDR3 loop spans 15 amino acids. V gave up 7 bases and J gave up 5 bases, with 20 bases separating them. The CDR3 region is CASTQTTTPKETQYF. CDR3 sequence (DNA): TGTGCCAGCACCCAAACAACGACACCTAAGGAGACCCAGTACTTC.

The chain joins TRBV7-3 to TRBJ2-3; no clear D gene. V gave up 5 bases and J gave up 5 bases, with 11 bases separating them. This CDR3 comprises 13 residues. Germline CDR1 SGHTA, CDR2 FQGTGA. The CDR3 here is CASSLIAVDTQYF. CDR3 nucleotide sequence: TGTGCCAGCAGCCTTATCGCAGTAGATACGCAGTATTTT.

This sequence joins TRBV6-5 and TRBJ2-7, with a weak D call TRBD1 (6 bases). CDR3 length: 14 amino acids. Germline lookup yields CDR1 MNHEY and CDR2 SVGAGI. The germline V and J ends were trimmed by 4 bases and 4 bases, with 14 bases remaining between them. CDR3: CASSSPTGKYEQYF. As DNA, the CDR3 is TGTGCCAGCAGTTCCCCTACAGGGAAGTACGAGCAGTACTTC.

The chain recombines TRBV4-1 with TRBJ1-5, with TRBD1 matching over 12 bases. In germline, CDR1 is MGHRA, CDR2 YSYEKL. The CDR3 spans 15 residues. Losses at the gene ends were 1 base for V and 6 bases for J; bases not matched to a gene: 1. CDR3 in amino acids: CASSQGGQGAQPQHF. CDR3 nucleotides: TGCGCCAGCAGCCAAGGGGGACAGGGGGCTCAGCCCCAGCATTTT.